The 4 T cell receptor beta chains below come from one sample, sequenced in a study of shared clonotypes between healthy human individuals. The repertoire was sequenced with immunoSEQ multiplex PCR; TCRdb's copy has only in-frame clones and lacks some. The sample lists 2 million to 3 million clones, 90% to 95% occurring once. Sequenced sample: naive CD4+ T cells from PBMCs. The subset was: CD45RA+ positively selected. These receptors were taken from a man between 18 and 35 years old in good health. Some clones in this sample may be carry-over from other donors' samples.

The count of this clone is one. CDR3 in DNA: TGTGCCATCAGTACGACTAGCGGGTATTACAATGAGCAGTTCTTC. This codes for CAISTTSGYYNEQFF. The V and J genes are TRBV10-3 and TRBJ2-1, with 10 bases identical to TRBD2. This CDR3 has 15 residues. V was clipped by 5 bases and J by 4 bases; unmatched bases: 5. Germline CDR1 reads ENHRY; CDR2 reads SYGVKD.

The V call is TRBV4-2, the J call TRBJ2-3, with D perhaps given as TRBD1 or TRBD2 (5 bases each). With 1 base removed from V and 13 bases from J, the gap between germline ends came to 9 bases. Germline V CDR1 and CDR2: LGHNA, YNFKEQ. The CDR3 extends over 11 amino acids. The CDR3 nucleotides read TGTGCCAGCAGCCAAGCCGGGACCGAGTATTTT. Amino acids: CASSQAGTEYF.

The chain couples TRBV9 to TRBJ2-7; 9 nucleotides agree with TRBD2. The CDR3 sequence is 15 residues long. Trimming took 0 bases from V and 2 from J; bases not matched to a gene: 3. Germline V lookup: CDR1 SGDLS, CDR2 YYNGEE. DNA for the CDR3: TGTGCCAGCAGCGTAGACGGACTAGCGACCTACGAGCAGTACTTC. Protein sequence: CASSVDGLATYEQYF.

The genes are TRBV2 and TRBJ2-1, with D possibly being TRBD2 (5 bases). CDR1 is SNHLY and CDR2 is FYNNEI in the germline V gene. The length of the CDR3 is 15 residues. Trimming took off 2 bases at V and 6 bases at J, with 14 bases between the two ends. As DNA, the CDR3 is TGTGCCAGCAGTGAATCACCAGCGGCTGGCAATGAGCAGTTCTTC. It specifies CASSESPAAGNEQFF.